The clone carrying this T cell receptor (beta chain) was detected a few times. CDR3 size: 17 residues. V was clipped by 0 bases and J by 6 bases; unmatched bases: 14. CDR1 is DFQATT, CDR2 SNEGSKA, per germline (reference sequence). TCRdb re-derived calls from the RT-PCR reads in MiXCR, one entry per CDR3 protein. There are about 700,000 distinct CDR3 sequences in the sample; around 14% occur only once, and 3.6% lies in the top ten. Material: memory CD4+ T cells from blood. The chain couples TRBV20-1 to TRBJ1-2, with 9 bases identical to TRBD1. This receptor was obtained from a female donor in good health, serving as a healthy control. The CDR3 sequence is CSARDIGETGGMDGYTF. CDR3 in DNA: TGCAGTGCTAGAGATATAGGAGAGACAGGGGGGATGGATGGCTACACCTTC.